This paragraph reports one T cell receptor (beta chain). Produced via immunoSEQ multiplex PCR; TCRdb's table is partial and in-frame only. The sample contains about 190,000 clones, 86% of which appear only once. The data originate from a study of blood T cell repertoires in COVID-19. Study context: T cells, B-cell-depleted T cells, or PBMCs supplied cDNA or gDNA.

Participants were aged 18 to 89 years, lived in 20 to 30 US areas, and enrolled virtually. Assignment of participants to cohorts was predicated upon participant-reported clinical history. The V end was cut by 1 base, the J end by 0 bases, with 8 bases between. The CDR3 covers 15 residues. Germline V gives CDR1 SGHRS, CDR2 YFSETQ. The clonotype comes from a woman between 40 and 55 years old in a cohort exposed to, infected with or recovered from COVID-19 (not recorded which). The sample comprised PBMCs or T cells enriched from blood (not recorded which). The chain employs TRBV5-1 and TRBJ1-5; D is unclear. CDR3 sequence reads: CASSLSGYSNQPQHF. In nucleotides, the CDR3 is TGCGCCAGCAGCTTGTCGGGGTATAGCAATCAGCCCCAGCATTTT.